The entry that follows covers one T cell receptor beta chain sequence. Its antigen is as yet unknown. With 1 base clipped from V and 9 bases from J, the junction kept 9 bases outside the gene matches. The CDR3 runs to 15 residues. Germline CDR1 and CDR2: LGHNA and YSLEER. The sample belongs to a study of naive and memory T cell subsets. Study-level points and caveats: A few larger clonotypes appeared in naive repertoires, especially CD8, possibly memory cells re-expressing CD45RA. Over 90% of naive TCR sequences appeared only once after error correction, unlike memory subsets.

Both TRBC1 and TRBC2 were covered by a beta constant-region primer of two equimolar oligonucleotides. Ligated cDNA was amplified by four rounds of PCR with nested alpha and beta constant-region primers and SP2. MiXCR, applied by TCRdb to the UMI-ligation and nested PCR reads, yields one record per CDR3 protein. The data show more than 95,000 distinct CDR3 sequences, 13% to 15% seen once. The sequenced sample consisted of naive CD8+ T cells from blood. The TCR originated in a human donor in good health. The rearrangement links TRBV4-3 to TRBJ2-1, with 7 positions matching TRBD2. CDR3 nucleotides: TGCGCCAGCAGCCAAGTGGTTTTGGGGGAGGGTGAGCAGTTCTTC. It is translated as CASSQVVLGEGEQFF.